The 9 T cell receptor beta chains reported below all come from one sample, sequenced in a study of cytomegalovirus exposure and HLA in healthy donors. The PCR made use of 60 Vbeta and 13 Jbeta primers. The assay was immunoSEQ multiplex PCR, and TCRdb's table has in-frame clones only and misses some. The sample holds 160,000 or so clones, approximately 86% seen once. The sample taken for sequencing was PBMCs. The receptors were sampled from a woman between 18 and 29 years old in good health and CMV-seronegative.

This clone showed up just a few times. The same CDR3 also results from other DNA sequences found in this sample. The chain uses TRBV6-1 and TRBJ1-3, with D possibly being TRBD1 (6 bases). The ends were cut back, 2 bases at V and 0 bases at J, with 11 bases in the middle. CDR1 and CDR2 from the germline V gene are MNHNS and SASEGT. This CDR3 comprises 16 residues. CDR3 DNA: TGTGCCAGCAGTGAAAGGCCAGGGGACTCTGGAAACACCATATATTTT. This codes for CASSERPGDSGNTIYF.

V usage is TRBV2 and J usage is TRBJ1-1, with D possibly being TRBD1 (6 bases). The V end lost 5 bases, the J end lost 1 base, and 14 bases lay between the germline ends. Germline CDR1 reads SNHLY; CDR2 reads FYNNEI. The CDR3 spans 15 residues. DNA for the CDR3: TGTGCCAGCAGTAAGGAGGACAGAAAGAACACTGAAGCTTTCTTT. Its translation: CASSKEDRKNTEAFF.

The chain has TRBV9 and TRBJ2-1, with D tentatively TRBD1 (5 bases). CDR1 is SGDLS and CDR2 is YYNGEE in the germline V gene. V gave up 0 bases and J gave up 6 bases, with 13 bases separating them. The CDR3 runs 15 residues. CDR3 bases: TGTGCCAGCAGCGTAGACAGGTTCATAGGCAATGAGCAGTTCTTC. It yields the protein CASSVDRFIGNEQFF.

The chain links TRBV30 to TRBJ1-6; 9 bases line up with TRBD1. The CDR3 is 14 residues long. Germline V gives CDR1 GTSNPN, CDR2 SVGIG (reference sequence). Trimming removed 3 bases from V and 3 bases from J; junction bases left unmatched: 0. In DNA, the CDR3 is TGTGCCTGGAGGACAGGGGGCTATAATTCACCCCTCCACTTT. The encoded protein is CAWRTGGYNSPLHF. The full variable domain, rest sourced from reference TRBV30 and TRBJ1-6, is SQTIHQWPATLVQPVGSPLSLECTVEGTSNPNLYWYRQAAGRGLQLLFYSVGIGQISSEVPQNLSASRPQDRQFILSSKKLLLSDSGFYLCAWRTGGYNSPLHFGNGTRLTVT.

The CDR3 is CASSIGQGYLLGEQYF. The CDR3 DNA sequence: TGTGCCAGCAGCATAGGGCAGGGTTACCTTCTCGGGGAGCAGTACTTC. This chain uses TRBV11-2 with TRBJ2-7, with D possibly being TRBD1 (5 bases). Trimming left V 5 bases short and J 7 bases short, with 24 bases between. Germline-derived CDR1 and CDR2 are SGHAT and FQNNGV. There are 16 residues in the CDR3.

The chain uses TRBV6-1 and TRBJ2-5; no clear D. The V end lost 8 bases, the J end lost 3 bases, and 13 bases lay between the germline ends. CDR3 size: 13 residues. Germline CDR1 MNHNS, CDR2 SASEGT. The CDR3 DNA follows: TGTGCCAGCCGATGGATGGCGGAAGAGACCCAGTACTTC. Amino acid sequence: CASRWMAEETQYF.

By share, this clone ranks as medium-sized. V is TRBV18 and J is TRBJ2-5, with 15 nucleotides matching TRBD2. Germline CDR1 reads KGHSH; CDR2 reads LQKENI. The CDR3 loop spans 16 amino acids. Trimming cost V 3 bases and J 2 bases; bases outside gene matches: 1. CDR3: CASSPGLAGGQETQYF. For the CDR3, the DNA is TGTGCCAGCTCACCTGGACTAGCGGGAGGGCAAGAGACCCAGTACTTC.

The V call is TRBV7-8, the J call TRBJ2-2; 7 positions agree with TRBD2. CDR3 length equals 15 residues. Unmatched junction bases numbered 3, after V lost 2 bases and J lost 3 bases. Germline V CDR1 and CDR2: SGHVS, FQNEAQ. In nucleotides, the CDR3 is TGTGCCAGCAGCTTAATGGGGGGGTACACCGGGGAGCTGTTTTTT. It yields the protein CASSLMGGYTGELFF.

The V and J genes are TRBV6-5 and TRBJ1-5; D is perhaps TRBD1 (5 bases). The V gene's germline CDR1 is MNHEY and CDR2 SVGAGI. This CDR3 has 13 amino acids. V lost 8 bases, J lost 1 base, and 9 bases lay in between. In nucleotides, the CDR3 is TGTGCCAGCGGGGCTGACAGCAATCAGCCCCAGCATTTT. This translates into CASGADSNQPQHF.